The clone carrying this T cell receptor (beta chain) has a single count. Authors' methods: Scientists estimated how many nucleated cells there were by amplifying reference gene primers. TCRdb's table, derived via immunoSEQ multiplex PCR, lists solely in-frame clones and lacks some. V, J and clone size are those of that table, while D and trimming were read from the DNA. The table lists 250,000 to 300,000 clones, about nine tenths of them singletons. Germline trimming cut 4 bases from V and 8 bases from J; bases unmatched to any gene: 9. The CDR3 consists of 16 residues. Germline CDR1 reads LGHNA; CDR2 reads YSLEER. The data were obtained in a study of blood T cell repertoires in COVID-19. Study overall: From the United States, Italy and Spain came samples of acute and convalescent COVID-19.

Assignments of participants to cohorts depended upon their own reported clinical history. The sample taken for sequencing was PBMCs or T cells enriched from blood (not recorded which). The TCR comes from a human donor in a cohort exposed to, infected with or recovered from COVID-19 (not recorded which). The donor label of this sample is uncertain. V is TRBV4-3 and J is TRBJ2-1, with 12 bases aligning to TRBD2. CDR3 DNA sequence: TGCGCCAGCAGCCCCCGCCCGGGACTAGCGGGCGATGAGCAGTTCTTC. As protein: CASSPRPGLAGDEQFF.